This T cell receptor beta chain comes out of a study of CD8+ T cells in alopecia areata. As for the study in general: For treated patients, severity scores reflected the percentage of scalp area affected. The study's findings and limits: It was lesional scalp, especially alopecia totalis/universalis, that showed higher clonality than normal scalp. On tofacitinib, scalp clonality and expanded CD8+ clones among top 100 fell significantly.

Specified treatment: oral pan-JAK inhibitor, 5-10 mg twice daily. Individuals with alopecia areata gave both lesional scalp punch biopsies and peripheral blood for collection. This clone showed up just once. Its antigen is still unknown. V lost 8 bases and J 1 base, leaving 14 bases between the germline ends. The germline CDR1 and CDR2 sequences are MNHEY and SMNVEV (reference sequence). This CDR3 is built from 15 residues. Isolated RNA was reverse transcribed into cDNA used as the sequencing template. TCRdb's copy holds only in-frame clones and misses some; the assay was immunoSEQ multiplex PCR. The sample consists of around 160,000 clones, 60% to 75% of them appearing once.

The rearrangement uses TRBV27 and TRBJ2-2, with D tentatively TRBD1 (5 bases). Source: CD4+ T cells sorted from blood, taken at week 24, from a patient treated with tofacitinib. The source of this sequence is a human donor with alopecia areata. The CDR3 loop reads CASRPPTVNTGELFF. The CDR3 region has the DNA TGTGCCAGCCGCCCCCCGACAGTGAACACCGGGGAGCTGTTTTTT.